This record covers a single T cell receptor (beta chain). As originally analysed: Using reference gene primer amplification, nucleated cell counts were estimated. Profiled with immunoSEQ multiplex PCR; TCRdb holds only in-frame clones, not every one. Clonal size and the V and J genes are those of that table, whereas D and trimming came from the DNA. Of 150,000 to 200,000 clones listed, almost 90% are singletons. Germline V gene data show CDR1 as SGHTA and CDR2 as FQGNSA. The J segment lost 2 bases and the V segment lost 0 bases, leaving 2 bases of the junction unmatched. CDR3 length equals 16 residues. The source of the sample is a study of blood T cell repertoires in COVID-19. Study information: Whether acute or convalescent, the COVID-19 samples came from the United States, Italy and Spain. T cells, B-cell-depleted T cells, or PBMCs supplied cDNA or gDNA.

The sequenced material came from peripheral blood. The TCR originated in a man between 50 and 59 years old with acute or convalescent COVID-19. The rearrangement links TRBV7-2 to TRBJ2-5; TRBD2 aligns across 11 bases. For the CDR3, the DNA is TGTGCCAGCAGCTTAGCTAGCGGGGGGGGTCAAGAGACCCAGTACTTC. Translated: CASSLASGGGQETQYF.